Listed here are 22 T cell receptor beta chains from one sample, sequenced in a study of cytomegalovirus exposure and HLA in healthy donors. The PCR used 60 Vbeta and 13 Jbeta primers. The assay was immunoSEQ multiplex PCR, and TCRdb's table has in-frame clones only and misses some. Among 150,000 to 200,000 clones listed, over 65% were seen once. Source material: PBMCs. The receptors shown here come from a man in his forties or fifties in good health and CMV-seropositive.

This chain links TRBV7-8 with TRBJ2-7; TRBD2 might be the D (5 bases). The CDR3 contains 15 residues. Germline-derived CDR1 and CDR2 are SGHVS and FQNEAQ. V was clipped by 1 base and J by 3 bases, with 13 bases between them. The CDR3 here is CASSLDLTTNYEQYF. Here the CDR3 DNA reads TGTGCCAGCAGCTTAGATCTGACGACTAACTACGAGCAGTACTTC.

This rearrangement joins TRBV25-1 to TRBJ1-2, with a tentative D call TRBD1 (5 bases). The CDR3 has 14 residues. V gave up 5 bases and J gave up 5 bases, with 15 bases separating them. Germline CDR1 MGHDK, CDR2 SYGVNS. CDR3 bases: TGTGCCAGCAGTTGGGGCACCCTGGGGTATGGCTACACCTTC. This gives the protein CASSWGTLGYGYTF.

The CDR3: CASSFPSGDYGAYEQYF. CDR3 in DNA: TGTGCCAGCAGCTTTCCCTCGGGGGATTACGGGGCCTACGAGCAGTACTTC. The chain recombines TRBV7-8 with TRBJ2-7, with D possibly being TRBD2 (6 bases). The germline CDR1 and CDR2 sequences are SGHVS and FQNEAQ. This CDR3 has 17 amino acids. Trimming pared 3 bases from V and 2 bases from J, leaving 20 bases between.

The chain is built from TRBV7-2 and TRBJ1-5, with 7 bases aligning to TRBD1. The CDR3 length is 13 residues. The V segment lost 4 bases and the J segment 7 bases; nucleotides outside the gene matches: 4. The V gene's germline CDR1 is SGHTA and CDR2 FQGNSA. The CDR3 region is CASSYRGDQPQHF. The CDR3 nucleotides are TGTGCCAGCAGCTACAGGGGTGACCAGCCCCAGCATTTT. Supplemented by reference TRBV7-2 and TRBJ1-5, the full variable domain reads GAGVSQSPSNKVTEKGKDVELRCDPISGHTALYWYRQSLGQGLEFLIYFQGNSAPDKSGLPSDRFSAERTGGSVSTLTIQRTQQEDSAVYLCASSYRGDQPQHFGDGTRLSIL.

This rearrangement joins TRBV4-3 to TRBJ1-6; no reliable D call. The germline V gene encodes CDR1 LGHNA and CDR2 YSLEER. CDR3 length equals 13 residues. V was pared by 4 bases and J by 12 bases, with 13 bases between. CDR3 protein: CASSLLRREPLHF. The CDR3 DNA sequence: TGCGCCAGCAGCCTTCTCCGGAGGGAACCCCTCCACTTT.

This clone was seen a few times. The chain links TRBV30 to TRBJ2-1, with D possibly TRBD1 on 5 matching bases. In germline, CDR1 is GTSNPN, CDR2 SVGIG (reference sequence). Trimming took 3 bases from V and 6 from J, leaving 15 bases between them. The CDR3 covers 14 residues. CDR3 nucleotides: TGTGCCTGGAGCGCAACAGGAGCCGGCAATGAGCAGTTCTTC. It codes for CAWSATGAGNEQFF.

The J gene is TRBJ2-1, the V gene TRBV2; 8 positions agree with TRBD1. This CDR3 is 15 amino acids long. Germline CDR1 and CDR2: SNHLY and FYNNEI. V lost 3 bases to trimming and J lost 6 bases; unmatched junction nucleotides: 7. CDR3: CASSDRQGRINEQFF. CDR3 DNA: TGTGCCAGCAGTGACCGACAGGGGAGAATCAATGAGCAGTTCTTC. Variable domain in full (rest from reference TRBV2 and TRBJ2-1): EPEVTQTPSHQVTQMGQEVILRCVPISNHLYFYWYRQILGQKVEFLVSFYNNEISEKSEIFDDQFSVERPDGSNFTLKIRSTKLEDSAMYFCASSDRQGRINEQFFGPGTRLTVL.

The V and J genes are TRBV4-2 and TRBJ1-1; TRBD1 matches 7 bases. Germline assignment: CDR1 LGHNA and CDR2 YNFKEQ. The CDR3 runs to 18 residues. V shed 6 bases and J 0 bases; nucleotides not matched to a gene: 16. CDR3 DNA: TGTGCCAGCAGGCGAGACTCCGGGACAGACAGCATGAACACTGAAGCTTTCTTT. It is translated as CASRRDSGTDSMNTEAFF.

This clone was counted a single time. The chain recombines TRBV30 with TRBJ1-3; unclear D gene. Germline CDR1 and CDR2: GTSNPN and SVGIG (reference sequence). CDR3 length: 15 amino acids. V was pared by 0 bases and J by 0 bases, with 9 bases between. The CDR3 loop reads CAWSVGRNSGNTIYF. The CDR3 region has the DNA TGTGCCTGGAGTGTGGGCAGGAACTCTGGAAACACCATATATTTT.

V usage is TRBV27 and J usage is TRBJ2-7; D may be TRBD1 (5 bases). V gave up 10 bases and J gave up 5 bases, with 15 bases separating them. Germline loops: CDR1 MNHEY, CDR2 SMNVEV (reference sequence). The CDR3 is 12 amino acids. This chain's CDR3 is CATKGYAHEQYF. The CDR3 DNA sequence: TGTGCCACCAAGGGGTATGCCCACGAGCAGTACTTC.

This rearrangement joins TRBV7-8 to TRBJ2-1; D remains unclear. Trimming stripped 1 base from V and 8 bases from J, with 6 bases between. The CDR3 spans 12 residues. Per the germline V gene, CDR1 is SGHVS and CDR2 is FQNEAQ. The CDR3 DNA reads TGTGCCAGCAGCTTAGGTGAGGATGAGCAGTTCTTC. It yields the protein CASSLGEDEQFF. Supplemented by reference TRBV7-8 and TRBJ2-1, the full variable domain reads GAGVSQSPRYKVAKRGQDVALRCDPISGHVSLFWYQQALGQGPEFLTYFQNEAQLDKSGLPSDRFFAERPEGSVSTLKIQRTQQEDSAVYLCASSLGEDEQFFGPGTRLTVL.

This clone was counted once. The chain recombines TRBV4-1 with TRBJ1-3; the match to TRBD1 covers 9 bases. The trim removed 4 bases at V and 4 bases at J, leaving 5 bases unmatched. The CDR3 has 15 amino acids. Germline V gives CDR1 MGHRA, CDR2 YSYEKL. The chain's CDR3 is CASSLEGQGGNTIYF. The CDR3 DNA reads TGCGCCAGCAGCCTGGAGGGACAGGGAGGAAACACCATATATTTT.

This clone came up a few times. The V gene is TRBV7-8, the J gene TRBJ1-3, with D possibly matching TRBD1 (6 bases). In germline, CDR1 is SGHVS, CDR2 FQNEAQ. V gave up 6 bases and J gave up 4 bases, with 19 bases separating them. The CDR3 loop spans 16 amino acids. CDR3 sequence (DNA): TGTGCCAGCAGTCTGGGGGGGGGCGCAGGGGGAAACACCATATATTTT. Translation: CASSLGGGAGGNTIYF. Together with reference TRBV7-8 and TRBJ1-3, the CDR3 gives the full variable domain: GAGVSQSPRYKVAKRGQDVALRCDPISGHVSLFWYQQALGQGPEFLTYFQNEAQLDKSGLPSDRFFAERPEGSVSTLKIQRTQQEDSAVYLCASSLGGGAGGNTIYFGEGSWLTVV.

This chain uses TRBV5-6 with TRBJ2-1; TRBD1 matches at 8 bases. The CDR3 runs to 13 residues. The junction had 5 bases not matched to a gene; V was cut back by 0 bases and J by 12 bases. Germline values: CDR1 SGHDT, CDR2 YYEEEE. The CDR3 sequence is CASSLGTGKGQFF. The CDR3 nucleotides read TGTGCCAGCAGCTTGGGGACAGGGAAAGGGCAGTTCTTC.

The chain uses TRBV9 and TRBJ2-3; 7 nucleotides agree with TRBD2. J lost 3 bases, V lost 4 bases, and 8 bases had no gene match. The CDR3 covers 15 residues. Germline CDR1 is SGDLS and CDR2 is YYNGEE. DNA of the CDR3: TGTGCCAGCAGCCCCCCCTTCGGGGGGACAGATACGCAGTATTTT. As protein: CASSPPFGGTDTQYF.

The chain combines TRBV7-2 with TRBJ1-5; 8 positions agree with TRBD1. Germline V gene sequence: CDR1 SGHTA, CDR2 FQGNSA. The junction had 13 bases not matched to a gene; V was cut back by 5 bases and J by 4 bases. The CDR3 loop spans 17 amino acids. The DNA of the CDR3 is TGTGCCAGCAGCGTCGACAGGGGAGCGGTGGGGAATCAGCCCCAGCATTTT. Its translation: CASSVDRGAVGNQPQHF. Together with reference TRBV7-2 and TRBJ1-5, the CDR3 gives the full variable domain: GAGVSQSPSNKVTEKGKDVELRCDPISGHTALYWYRQSLGQGLEFLIYFQGNSAPDKSGLPSDRFSAERTGGSVSTLTIQRTQQEDSAVYLCASSVDRGAVGNQPQHFGDGTRLSIL.

A few counts support this clone. The chain is built from TRBV5-1 and TRBJ2-2; 7 nucleotides align to TRBD1. CDR3 length: 14 amino acids. V was clipped by 5 bases and J by 3 bases; unmatched bases: 4. Per germline, CDR1 SGHRS and CDR2 YFSETQ. The CDR3 DNA follows: TGCGCCAGCAGTGGGCAGGGGGACACCGGGGAGCTGTTTTTT. This sequence encodes CASSGQGDTGELFF.

This chain uses TRBV5-1 with TRBJ2-2; maybe TRBD1 (5 bases). The CDR3 extends over 12 amino acids. Germline CDR1 SGHRS, CDR2 YFSETQ. The ends were cut back, 7 bases at V and 5 bases at J, with 9 bases in the middle. The chain's CDR3 is CASGWTTGELFF. CDR3 nucleotides: TGCGCCAGCGGGTGGACAACCGGGGAGCTGTTTTTT.

The CDR3 DNA reads TGTGCCAGCAGCGGAGGACAGCAAAACATTCAGTACTTC. Translating gives CASSGGQQNIQYF. This chain joins TRBV9 and TRBJ2-4, with D possibly being TRBD1 (6 bases). Germline-derived CDR1 and CDR2 are SGDLS and YYNGEE. Trimming shortened V by 3 bases and J by 5 bases, and 9 bases separated the two germline ends. This CDR3 is built from 13 residues.

This clone was counted between two and nine times. At one of its ends the junction is not consistent with the germline gene, which may arise from a read error. The chain recombines TRBV7-9 with TRBJ1-1, with a weak D call TRBD1 (6 bases). The CDR3 spans 18 residues. Germline V gives CDR1 SEHNR, CDR2 FQNEAQ (reference sequence). The CDR3, as DNA: TGTTCCAGCACCTTAAGGATGGGGGCTCGCCCAACCAACACTGAAGCTTTCTTT. It yields the protein CSSTLRMGARPTNTEAFF.

This clone has a handful of counts. This chain joins TRBV6-6 and TRBJ1-1; D is perhaps TRBD1 (6 bases). The CDR3 has 13 amino acids. V lost 5 bases, J lost 5 bases, and 12 bases lay in between. Looked up from germline, CDR1 is MNHNY and CDR2 is SVGAGI (reference sequence). In DNA form, the CDR3 reads TGTGCCAGCAGTCAGGGGTTTTTGACTGAAGCTTTCTTT. Its translation: CASSQGFLTEAFF.

The J gene is TRBJ1-2, the V gene TRBV5-8; D remains unclear. Trimming took off 4 bases at V and 8 bases at J, with 12 bases between the two ends. CDR3 size: 12 residues. Germline CDR1 SGHTS, CDR2 YDEGEE. The CDR3 sequence is CASSPRVGGYTF. The DNA for the CDR3 is TGTGCCAGCAGCCCGCGGGTCGGCGGCTACACCTTC.